This section outlines one T cell receptor (beta chain) sequence together with its context. The antigen remains unidentified. This sample was taken from a study of T cell repertoires in cytomegalovirus infection. Study as a whole: Indications came from public TCR beta signatures; they pointed to CMV infection and to a matching HLA type.

The ends lost 6 bases at V and 9 bases at J; junction bases unmatched: 8. CDR3 size: 14 residues. TCRdb redid the calling of the reads with MiXCR, one entry per CDR3 protein. The sample lists under 850,000 distinct CDR3 sequences; 30% to 40% were seen once. This specimen consisted of cultured PBMCs, obtained from culture after CMV antigen stimulation. The chain uses TRBV12-3 or TRBV12-4 and TRBJ2-3; 11 bases are shared with TRBD2. The clonotype was recovered from a human donor in good health (CMV status not recorded). Some clones in this sample may be carry-over from other donors' samples. CDR3 bases: TGTGCCAGCAGCCGACTAGCGGGACAGAGCACGCAGTATTTT. Amino acids: CASSRLAGQSTQYF.